The clone carrying this TCR beta chain was picked up one time. Per the original methods: Researchers report that nucleated cell counts were estimated from reference gene primer amplification. Repertoires were generated with immunoSEQ multiplex PCR, while TCRdb's copy carries only in-frame clones and drops some. That table is the source of V, J and clone size, and D and trimming were worked out from the DNA. This repertoire shows approximately 200,000 clones, approximately 86% found once; its top ten account for under 2.5%. These data originate in a study of blood T cell repertoires in COVID-19. For the study at large: The United States, Italy and Spain supplied acute and convalescent COVID-19 samples. T cells, B-cell-depleted T cells, or PBMCs supplied cDNA or gDNA.

CDR1 KGHSH and CDR2 LQKENI come from the germline V gene. V was cut by 2 bases and J by 1 base, with 5 bases left in between. The CDR3 extends over 13 amino acids. J is TRBJ1-1 and V is TRBV18; D gene ambiguous. Sequenced: peripheral blood. The receptor's source is a man in his 70s with active or convalescent COVID-19. The chain's CDR3 is CASSPGANTEAFF. In DNA form, the CDR3 reads TGTGCCAGCTCACCAGGAGCGAACACTGAAGCTTTCTTT.